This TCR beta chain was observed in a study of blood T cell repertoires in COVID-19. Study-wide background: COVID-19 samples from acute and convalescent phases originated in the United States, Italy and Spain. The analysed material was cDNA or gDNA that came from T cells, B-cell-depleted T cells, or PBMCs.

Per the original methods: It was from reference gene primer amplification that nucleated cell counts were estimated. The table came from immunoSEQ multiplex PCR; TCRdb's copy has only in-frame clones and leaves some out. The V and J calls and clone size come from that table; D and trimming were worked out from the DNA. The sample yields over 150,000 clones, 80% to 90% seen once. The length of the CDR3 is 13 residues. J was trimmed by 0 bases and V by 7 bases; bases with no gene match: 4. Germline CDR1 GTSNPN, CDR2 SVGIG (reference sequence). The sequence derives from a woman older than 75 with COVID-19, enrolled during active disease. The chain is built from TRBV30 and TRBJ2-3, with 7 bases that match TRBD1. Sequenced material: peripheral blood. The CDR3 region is CAFTGASTDTQYF. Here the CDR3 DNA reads TGTGCCTTCACAGGGGCCAGCACAGATACGCAGTATTTT.